Listed below are T cell receptor beta chains from one sample, sequenced in a study of blood T cell repertoires in COVID-19. TCRdb's table, derived via immunoSEQ multiplex PCR, lists solely in-frame clones and lacks some. Found here are about 210,000 clones, approximately 78% of them singletons; the top ten hold around a tenth. The sample consisted of PBMCs or T cells enriched from blood (not recorded which). The receptors derive from a man aged 40-50 years who had recovered from COVID-19. Each CDR3 is given with its conserved first and last residue.

V	J	CDR3
TRBV5-1	TRBJ2-1	CASARDLVYNEQFF
TRBV21-1	TRBJ2-1	CASSKALSSGRRNEQFF
TRBV2	TRBJ1-1	CASTVNTEAFF
TRBV19	TRBJ1-2	CASRPGSGLHGYTF
TRBV6-5	TRBJ2-7	CASSYSYHGVYEQYF
TRBV18	TRBJ2-7	CASSPQGSLLSYEQYF
TRBV15	TRBJ2-1	CATGGTAEQFF
TRBV7-8	TRBJ1-2	CASSLNSPYGYTF
TRBV14	TRBJ2-5	CASSQELAGRTQYF
TRBV5-6	TRBJ2-1	CASSLFGRAGYNEQFF
TRBV10-1	TRBJ2-5	CATYQETQYF
TRBV5-1	TRBJ1-1	CASSLRDRGQTEAFF
TRBV2	TRBJ1-1	CASLDGRVGTEAFF
TRBV9	TRBJ2-1	CASSTSGMSSYNEQFF
TRBV2	TRBJ1-2	CASTRRKGPSPQSGSYGYTF
TRBV7-3	TRBJ1-4	CASSLNSGEKLFF
TRBV6-5	TRBJ2-7	CASSSLRQDNEQYF
TRBV7-9	TRBJ2-1	CASSRLAGSNEQFF
TRBV10-1	TRBJ2-7	CASSETLNRGKNEQYF
TRBV24-1	TRBJ2-4	CATSDPGRNIQYF
TRBV5-4	TRBJ1-6	CASSSVGQGNSPLHF
TRBV4-1	TRBJ1-4	CASSPGTGAREKLFF
TRBV18	TRBJ1-1	CASSSQGQGTTEAFF
TRBV5-1	TRBJ1-2	CASSYSTGNYGYTF
TRBV9	TRBJ2-3	CASSVAGRSSDTQYF
TRBV4-1	TRBJ2-1	CASSYSGGATYNEQFF
TRBV9	TRBJ1-1	CASSVGGGMNTEAFF
TRBV6-5	TRBJ1-4	CASSFKLSRVEKLFF
TRBV12-5	TRBJ1-1	CASGLGTGLEAFF
TRBV5-8	TRBJ2-7	CASSFRWGGQIYEQYF
TRBV11-2	TRBJ1-2	CASSPGRGSGYTF
TRBV6-5	TRBJ1-5	CASSVYSNQPQHF
TRBV5-6	TRBJ1-5	CASSSQGYQPQHF
TRBV5-6	TRBJ2-7	CASSLAKGRRDYEQYF
TRBV12-5	TRBJ2-7	CASGWGLAGGISSYEQYF
TRBV2	TRBJ2-1	CASIEGGAGRNEQFF
TRBV5-1	TRBJ2-1	CASSLGQTEANEQFF
TRBV4-1	TRBJ1-5	CASSHRTGDQPQHF
TRBV27	TRBJ1-2	CASSALRMDRNYGYTF
TRBV6-5	TRBJ2-1	CASWKAGSVYEQFF
TRBV19	TRBJ1-2	CASSPGQVYVGYTF
TRBV6-5	TRBJ1-5	CASSYFRTGELWPQHF
TRBV30	TRBJ2-5	CAWGTGGETQYF
TRBV3-1/TRBV3-2	TRBJ2-2	CASSPPRPTGTGELFF